These 7 T cell receptor beta chains were all obtained from the same sample, sequenced in a study of T cells in Graves' hyperthyroidism and ophthalmopathy. Amplification targeted TCR beta CDR3 regions from RNA transcripts. The primer set for the first-round RT-PCR of the TCR CDR3 was HTBI. One entry per CDR3 protein results from TCRdb running MiXCR on the multiplex PCR reads. The data contain 500,000 to 600,000 distinct CDR3 sequences, approximately 44% of them singletons. The sample was peripheral blood or thyroid tissue (not recorded which). The origin of the receptors is an adult woman with Graves' disease, either hyperthyroidism or ophthalmopathy (not recorded which).

The gene calls are TRBV6-5 and TRBJ2-3; 7 bases map to TRBD2. V shed 0 bases, J shed 5 bases, and the junction held 2 bases outside the gene matches. Germline CDR1 reads MNHEY; CDR2 reads SVGAGI. The CDR3 totals 14 residues. CDR3 coding DNA: TGTGCCAGCAGTTACTCATCGGGGGGAGATACGCAGTATTTT. Encoded protein: CASSYSSGGDTQYF.

This clonotype was counted many times. The chain employs TRBV5-6 and TRBJ2-7, with D uncertain. Trimming removed 2 bases at V and 3 bases at J, with 18 bases between. Germline V gene sequence: CDR1 SGHDT, CDR2 YYEEEE. CDR3 size: 16 residues. The CDR3 region is CASSFRISRFSYEQYF. The DNA of the CDR3 is TGTGCCAGCAGCTTTCGCATTTCCAGGTTTAGCTACGAGCAGTACTTC.

The chain has TRBV20-1 and TRBJ1-4; 7 bases are a match to TRBD1. There are 11 residues in the CDR3. The V and J ends lost 5 bases and 10 bases, in that order; junction bases with no gene match: 4. CDR1 is DFQATT, CDR2 SNEGSKA, per germline (reference sequence). This CDR3 reads CSAEQGRKLFF. For the CDR3, the DNA is TGCAGTGCTGAACAGGGGCGAAAACTGTTTTTT.

Concerning this clonotype itself: This clone may be a read error of a much larger clone one base away. V usage is TRBV10-3 and J usage is TRBJ2-3; tentatively, D is TRBD2 (5 bases). The CDR3 loop spans 13 amino acids. The V end lost 5 bases, the J end lost 5 bases, and 11 bases lay between the germline ends. Germline assignment: CDR1 ENHRY and CDR2 SYGVKD. The CDR3 nucleotides are TGTGCCATCAGTAGCGGTCAAGAAGATACGCAGTATTTT. Encoded protein: CAISSGQEDTQYF.

This clonotype has at least ten counts. This rearrangement joins TRBV14 to TRBJ2-2; 7 bases agree with TRBD2. CDR3 length: 17 residues. V shed 3 bases and J 4 bases; nucleotides not matched to a gene: 11. The germline V gene encodes CDR1 SGHDN and CDR2 FVKESK. CDR3 residues: CASSQASLARSTGELFF. CDR3 in DNA: TGTGCCAGCAGCCAGGCCTCACTAGCGAGATCCACCGGGGAGCTGTTTTTT.

This clonotype was seen at least ten times. The V gene is TRBV20-1, the J gene TRBJ2-7; unclear D gene. V gave up 3 bases and J gave up 6 bases, with 3 bases separating them. Germline assignment: CDR1 DFQATT and CDR2 SNEGSKA (reference sequence). CDR3 length equals 9 residues. This CDR3 is CSASIEQYF. The DNA for the CDR3 is TGCAGTGCTAGTATCGAGCAGTACTTC.

This clonotype was detected a few times. The V call is TRBV28, the J call TRBJ2-5; D could derive from TRBD1 or TRBD2 (5 bases each). This CDR3 has 14 amino acids. CDR1 and CDR2 from the germline V gene are MDHEN and SYDVKM. V lost 2 bases and J 0 bases, leaving 7 bases between the germline ends. The chain's CDR3 is CASSLGTDQETQYF. CDR3 nucleotide sequence: TGTGCCAGCAGTTTAGGGACGGACCAAGAGACCCAGTACTTC.